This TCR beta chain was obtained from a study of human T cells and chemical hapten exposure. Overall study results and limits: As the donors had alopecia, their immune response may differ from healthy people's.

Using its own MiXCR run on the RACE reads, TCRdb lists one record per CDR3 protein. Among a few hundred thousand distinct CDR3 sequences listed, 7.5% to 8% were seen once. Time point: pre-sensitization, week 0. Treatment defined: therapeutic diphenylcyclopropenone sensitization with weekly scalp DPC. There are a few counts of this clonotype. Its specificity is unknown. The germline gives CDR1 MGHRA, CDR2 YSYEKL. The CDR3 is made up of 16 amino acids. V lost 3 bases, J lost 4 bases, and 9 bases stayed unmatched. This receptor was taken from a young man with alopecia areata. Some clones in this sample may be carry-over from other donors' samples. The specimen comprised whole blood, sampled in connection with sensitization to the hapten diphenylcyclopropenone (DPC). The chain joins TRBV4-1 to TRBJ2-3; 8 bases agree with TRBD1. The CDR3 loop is CASSQGQGAGPDTQYF. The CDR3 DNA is TGCGCCAGCAGCCAGGGGCAGGGGGCTGGTCCAGATACGCAGTATTTT.